Each of the 26 T cell receptor beta chains below was sequenced from the same sample in a study of blood T cell repertoires in COVID-19. The method was immunoSEQ multiplex PCR; TCRdb's version includes in-frame clones alone and lacks a portion of them. The data contain 200,000 to 250,000 clones, roughly four fifths of them seen just once; the ten biggest clones take up about 8%. The source material was peripheral blood. The receptors were sampled from a woman in her fifties or sixties with acute or convalescent COVID-19.

The chain uses TRBV2 and TRBJ2-7; D is undetermined. Trimming took off 10 bases at V and 2 bases at J, with 15 bases between the two ends. This CDR3 contains 13 residues. Per germline, CDR1 SNHLY and CDR2 FYNNEI. CDR3 coding DNA: TGTGCCAAAAACGGTCGCGGTGCCTACGAGCAGTACTTC. This encodes CAKNGRGAYEQYF.

This rearrangement joins TRBV19 to TRBJ2-7, with TRBD1 matching 8 bases. After removal of 6 bases from V and 2 bases from J, the junction contained 9 bases not matched to a gene. CDR1 LNHDA and CDR2 SQIVND come from the germline V gene (reference sequence). The CDR3 runs 15 residues. CDR3 protein: CASSLSGQATYEQYF. In nucleotides, the CDR3 is TGTGCCAGTAGCTTATCGGGACAGGCCACCTACGAGCAGTACTTC.

The rearrangement joins TRBV7-6 to TRBJ2-3, with 9 bases that match TRBD2. This CDR3 spans 17 amino acids. Per the germline V gene, CDR1 is SGHVS and CDR2 is FNYEAQ. The V segment lost 2 bases and the J segment 3 bases; nucleotides outside the gene matches: 9. The CDR3: CASSLRGSRGGTDTQYF. The DNA of the CDR3 is TGTGCCAGCAGCTTACGCGGTTCGCGGGGGGGGACAGATACGCAGTATTTT.

The rearrangement links TRBV27 to TRBJ2-7; 11 bases line up with TRBD2. With 4 bases clipped from V and 6 bases from J, the junction kept 8 bases outside the gene matches. CDR1 is MNHEY and CDR2 is SMNVEV in the germline V gene (reference sequence). The CDR3 extends over 15 amino acids. The CDR3 DNA reads TGTGCCAGCAGTTGGGGGACTAGCGGTTTGGGCGAGCAGTACTTC. It is translated as CASSWGTSGLGEQYF.

V is TRBV29-1 and J is TRBJ1-1; D perhaps matches TRBD1 (5 bases). The CDR3 loop spans 12 amino acids. Trimming took 5 bases from V and 4 from J, leaving 11 bases between them. Germline V gives CDR1 SQVTM, CDR2 ANQGSEA. This CDR3 reads CSVIGGTTEAFF. DNA of the CDR3: TGCAGCGTTATCGGGGGGACCACTGAAGCTTTCTTT. Variable domain in full (rest from reference TRBV29-1 and TRBJ1-1): SAVISQKPSRDICQRGTSLTIQCQVDSQVTMMFWYRQQPGQSLTLIATANQGSEATYESGFVIDKFPISRPNLTFSTLTVSNMSPEDSSIYLCSVIGGTTEAFFGQGTRLTVV.

The gene calls are TRBV24-1 and TRBJ1-5, with D hard to call. Trimming took 3 bases from V and 5 from J, leaving 4 bases between them. Germline CDR1 KGHDR, CDR2 SFDVKD. There are 12 residues in the CDR3. The CDR3 here is CATSDVDQPQHF. The DNA of the CDR3 is TGTGCCACCAGTGATGTAGATCAGCCCCAGCATTTT.

This clone came up a few times. The chain combines TRBV28 with TRBJ1-4; 8 bases are a match to TRBD1. Germline V gene data show CDR1 as MDHEN and CDR2 as SYDVKM. V gave up 6 bases and J gave up 4 bases; unmatched junction bases: 10. The CDR3 has 16 amino acids. The CDR3 nucleotides are TGTGCCAGCAGATCAGGGGGCGAGTGGGGTAATGAAAAACTGTTTTTT. Translating it yields CASRSGGEWGNEKLFF.

V and J are TRBV18 and TRBJ2-5; 8 nucleotides agree with TRBD1. After removal of 6 bases from V and 4 bases from J, the junction contained 4 bases not matched to a gene. The CDR3 loop spans 13 amino acids. Per germline, CDR1 KGHSH and CDR2 LQKENI. Written as DNA, the CDR3 is TGTGCCAGCTCGGACAGGGATCGAGAGACCCAGTACTTC. Protein sequence: CASSDRDRETQYF.

The chain employs TRBV10-3 and TRBJ1-3; D is unresolved. The CDR3 is 12 amino acids. V lost 2 bases and J 4 bases, leaving 3 bases between the germline ends. Germline values: CDR1 ENHRY, CDR2 SYGVKD. This CDR3 is CAISEAGNTIYF. For the CDR3, the DNA is TGTGCCATCAGTGAGGCGGGAAACACCATATATTTT.

In nucleotides, the CDR3 is TGCAGTGCATCCAGCGGGGCGGAAGCTTTCTTT. It codes for CSASSGAEAFF. The chain couples TRBV20-1 to TRBJ1-1; D might be TRBD1 (5 bases). CDR3 size: 11 residues. Germline V gene lookup returns CDR1 DFQATT and CDR2 SNEGSKA (reference sequence). The V and J ends lost 6 bases and 8 bases respectively, with 13 bases between them.

The chain is built from TRBV11-3 and TRBJ1-1; D not resolved. Trimming shortened V by 5 bases and J by 3 bases, and 10 bases separated the two germline ends. CDR1 is SGHNT, CDR2 YENEEA, per germline. The CDR3 extends over 13 amino acids. The CDR3 nucleotides are TGTGCCAGCAGCCGAACCCGGGACACTGAAGCTTTCTTT. Translating gives CASSRTRDTEAFF. Using reference TRBV11-3 and TRBJ1-1 for the parts outside the CDR3, the full variable domain is EAGVVQSPRYKIIEKKQPVAFWCNPISGHNTLYWYLQNLGQGPELLIRYENEEAVDDSQLPKDRFSAERLKGVDSTLKIQPAELGDSAVYLCASSRTRDTEAFFGQGTRLTVV.

The chain has TRBV19 and TRBJ2-1; 11 bases are a match to TRBD1. The germline gives CDR1 LNHDA, CDR2 SQIVND (reference sequence). V trimming: 4 bases; J trimming: 7 bases; junction bases outside the gene matches: 12. CDR3 length: 17 amino acids. CDR3 DNA sequence: TGTGCCAGTAGTACCTACTTCGGACAGGGGGCCAGGAATGAGCAGTTCTTC. This translates into CASSTYFGQGARNEQFF.

V is TRBV5-5 and J is TRBJ2-7; D is possibly TRBD2 (5 bases). The V gene's germline CDR1 is SGHKS and CDR2 YYEKEE (reference sequence). This CDR3 region has 14 residues. Trimming cost V 2 bases and J 7 bases, with 16 bases left between them. The CDR3 nucleotides are TGTGCCAGCAGCTTTGACGGAGGAAGTGTAGAGCAGTACTTC. Amino acid sequence: CASSFDGGSVEQYF.

This chain links TRBV19 with TRBJ1-1, with D possibly being TRBD1 (6 bases). CDR3 size: 14 residues. From germline, CDR1 is LNHDA and CDR2 SQIVND (reference sequence). Deletions cut 4 bases from V and 7 bases from J, with 16 bases between. In DNA form, the CDR3 reads TGTGCCAGTAGTAAACAGGGCGCTCGGTTTGAAGCTTTCTTT. It translates to CASSKQGARFEAFF.

V usage is TRBV12-2 and J usage is TRBJ2-3; TRBD2 was called by the table and not checked on the DNA. TRBV12-2 is termed a pseudogene. The CDR3 runs 17 residues. CDR3 DNA sequence: TGTGCAAGTCGACTGGGACTAGCGGGAGGGCCAGCAGATACGCAGTATTTT. This encodes CASRLGLAGGPADTQYF.

The chain is built from TRBV5-1 and TRBJ2-7; TRBD2 might be the D (5 bases). Trimming took off 6 bases at V and 6 bases at J, with 16 bases between the two ends. The germline gives CDR1 SGHRS, CDR2 YFSETQ. This CDR3 has 13 amino acids. This CDR3 is CASKSSSYSEQYF. The CDR3 nucleotides are TGCGCCAGCAAGAGTTCTAGCTACTCCGAGCAGTACTTC.

The V and J genes are TRBV30 and TRBJ1-2; 7 positions agree with TRBD1. The V and J ends lost 3 bases and 4 bases, in that order; junction bases with no gene match: 5. This CDR3 spans 13 amino acids. Germline lookup yields CDR1 GTSNPN and CDR2 SVGIG (reference sequence). CDR3 loop: CAWRATGVYGYTF. The CDR3 DNA sequence: TGTGCCTGGAGGGCTACAGGGGTCTATGGCTACACCTTC.

V is TRBV13 and J is TRBJ1-1, with no clear D. The CDR3 is made up of 16 amino acids. Trimming stripped 3 bases from V and 2 bases from J, with 16 bases between. Germline assignment: CDR1 PRHDT and CDR2 FYEKMQ (reference sequence). The CDR3 nucleotides are TGTGCCAGCAGCTTCGGCGCGGAGGGCGCAAACACTGAAGCTTTCTTT. Translating gives CASSFGAEGANTEAFF.

The J gene is TRBJ2-7, the V gene TRBV4-3; D gene ambiguous. In germline, CDR1 is LGHNA, CDR2 YSLEER. This CDR3 has 14 residues. Trimming stripped 0 bases from V and 2 bases from J, with 8 bases between. CDR3 protein: CASSQDRATYEQYF. DNA of the CDR3: TGCGCCAGCAGCCAAGATCGCGCGACCTACGAGCAGTACTTC.

This sequence joins TRBV5-4 and TRBJ1-2; 10 nucleotides line up with TRBD1. CDR3 length: 14 amino acids. J lost 7 bases, V lost 3 bases, and 6 bases had no gene match. Germline-derived CDR1 and CDR2 are SGHNT and YYREEE (reference sequence). CDR3 DNA: TGTGCCAGCAGCTCCCGACAGGGGGCGGGTGGCTACACCTTC. Residues: CASSSRQGAGGYTF.

This clone was recorded a few times. V usage is TRBV28 and J usage is TRBJ1-5, with TRBD1 identical over 7 bases. Germline CDR1 MDHEN, CDR2 SYDVKM. J lost 0 bases, V lost 3 bases, and 11 bases had no gene match. The CDR3 extends over 18 amino acids. The CDR3 DNA follows: TGTGCCAGCAGTTTGTTCGGGGCAGGGGGTCCTAGCAATCAGCCCCAGCATTTT. Protein product: CASSLFGAGGPSNQPQHF.

The CDR3 bases are TGTGCCAGCAGTCCCACAGGCGGTACCTACGAGCAGTACTTC. It specifies CASSPTGGTYEQYF. The rearrangement joins TRBV6-2 or TRBV6-3 to TRBJ2-7, with a possible D match to TRBD1 (5 bases). V was shortened by 5 bases and J by 2 bases, with 13 bases between the two germline ends. CDR1 is MNHEY, CDR2 SVGEGT, per germline. This CDR3 contains 14 residues.

Only one count was recorded for this clone. The chain couples TRBV5-1 to TRBJ2-7; D is perhaps TRBD1 (5 bases). This CDR3 is built from 13 residues. Trimming shortened V by 5 bases and J by 0 bases, and 9 bases separated the two germline ends. Germline CDR1 SGHRS, CDR2 YFSETQ. For the CDR3, the DNA is TGCGCCAGCAGGACAGATCACTCCTACGAGCAGTACTTC. Its translation is CASRTDHSYEQYF. Variable domain in full (rest from reference TRBV5-1 and TRBJ2-7): KAGVTQTPRYLIKTRGQQVTLSCSPISGHRSVSWYQQTPGQGLQFLFEYFSETQRNKGNFPGRFSGRQFSNSRSEMNVSTLELGDSALYLCASRTDHSYEQYFGPGTRLTVT.

The V gene is TRBV5-1, the J gene TRBJ1-3, with 7 positions matching TRBD1. V trimming: 3 bases; J trimming: 0 bases; junction bases outside the gene matches: 9. The germline V gene has CDR1 SGHRS and CDR2 YFSETQ. The CDR3 is 17 residues long. The CDR3 is CASSWGPGQNSGNTIYF. CDR3 DNA: TGCGCCAGCAGCTGGGGCCCGGGACAGAACTCTGGAAACACCATATATTTT. The full variable domain, its missing parts supplied by reference TRBV5-1 and TRBJ1-3, is KAGVTQTPRYLIKTRGQQVTLSCSPISGHRSVSWYQQTPGQGLQFLFEYFSETQRNKGNFPGRFSGRQFSNSRSEMNVSTLELGDSALYLCASSWGPGQNSGNTIYFGEGSWLTVV.

V gene TRBV12-3 or TRBV12-4 combines with J gene TRBJ1-5; maybe TRBD1 (5 bases). This CDR3 has 12 residues. V lost 6 bases to trimming and J lost 7 bases, with 10 bases between them. CDR3 amino acids: CASRRGEQPQHF. The CDR3 nucleotides are TGTGCCAGCAGACGGGGGGAACAGCCCCAGCATTTT.

The rearrangement links TRBV30 to TRBJ2-5, with 7 bases that match TRBD2. CDR1 and CDR2 from the germline V gene are GTSNPN and SVGIG (reference sequence). This CDR3 comprises 12 residues. The V segment lost 5 bases and the J segment 1 base; nucleotides outside the gene matches: 1. For the CDR3, the DNA is TGTGCCTGGTTAGCGGGCCAAGAGACCCAGTACTTC. Translating gives CAWLAGQETQYF.